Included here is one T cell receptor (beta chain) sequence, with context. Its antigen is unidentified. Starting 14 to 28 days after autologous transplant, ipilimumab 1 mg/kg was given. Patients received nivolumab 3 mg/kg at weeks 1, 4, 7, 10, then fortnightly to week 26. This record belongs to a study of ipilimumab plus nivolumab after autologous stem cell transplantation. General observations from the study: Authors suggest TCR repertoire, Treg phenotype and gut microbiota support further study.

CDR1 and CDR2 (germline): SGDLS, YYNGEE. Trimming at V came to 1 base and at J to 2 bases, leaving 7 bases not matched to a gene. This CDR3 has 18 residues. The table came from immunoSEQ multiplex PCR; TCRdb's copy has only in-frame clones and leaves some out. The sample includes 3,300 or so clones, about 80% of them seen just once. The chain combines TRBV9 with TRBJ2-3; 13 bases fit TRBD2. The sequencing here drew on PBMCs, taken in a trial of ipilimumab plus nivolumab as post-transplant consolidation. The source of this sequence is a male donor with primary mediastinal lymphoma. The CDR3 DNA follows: TGTGCCAGCAGCGTAAGGTCGGGACTAGCGGGAATCACAGATACGCAGTATTTT. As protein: CASSVRSGLAGITDTQYF.